One and the same sample provided the 17 T cell receptor beta chains below, sequenced in a study of cytomegalovirus exposure and HLA in healthy donors. A multiplex PCR was run with 60 Vbeta primers and 13 Jbeta primers. Generated by immunoSEQ multiplex PCR, the TCRdb table keeps only in-frame clones and is missing some. The sample lists roughly 150,000 clones; approximately 85% were seen once. Sequenced material: PBMCs. The receptors were sampled from a young woman in good health and CMV-seronegative.

The CDR3 coding sequence is TGTGCCAGCAGTCCCCGTCGTCCGATACACCTGACCGGGGAGCTGTTTTTT. It translates to CASSPRRPIHLTGELFF. The chain couples TRBV27 to TRBJ2-2, with D unclear. The CDR3 is made up of 17 amino acids. The germline V gene encodes CDR1 MNHEY and CDR2 SMNVEV (reference sequence). V was shortened by 5 bases and J by 5 bases, with 21 bases between the two germline ends.

The chain employs TRBV4-2 and TRBJ2-1; D perhaps matches TRBD2 (7 bases). The CDR3 totals 16 residues. V was pared by 0 bases and J by 8 bases, with 17 bases between. Per the germline V gene, CDR1 is LGHNA and CDR2 is YNFKEQ. The CDR3 nucleotides are TGTGCCAGCAGCCAAGATCGGGGGGCAGGCATGGATGAGCAGTTCTTC. It codes for CASSQDRGAGMDEQFF.

The chain employs TRBV10-1 and TRBJ2-1; D not resolved. Trimming shortened V by 1 base and J by 0 bases, and 10 bases separated the two germline ends. Germline CDR1 WNHNN, CDR2 SYGVQD (reference sequence). The CDR3 has 16 amino acids. The CDR3 nucleotides are TGCGCCAGCAGTGAGTATGCGTCTGGCTCCTACAATGAGCAGTTCTTC. It is translated as CASSEYASGSYNEQFF.

The rearrangement joins TRBV19 to TRBJ1-6; possibly TRBD1 for D (6 bases). This CDR3 is 13 amino acids long. In germline, CDR1 is LNHDA, CDR2 SQIVND (reference sequence). The V and J ends lost 6 bases and 10 bases respectively, with 13 bases between them. CDR3 DNA: TGTGCCAGTAGGCCAGGGGCGAGGTCACCCCTCCACTTT. Its translation is CASRPGARSPLHF. The variable domain in full, with the rest retrieved from reference TRBV19 and TRBJ1-6, is DGGITQSPKYLFRKEGQNVTLSCEQNLNHDAMYWYRQDPGQGLRLIYYSQIVNDFQKGDIAEGYSVSREKKESFPLTVTSAQKNPTAFYLCASRPGARSPLHFGNGTRLTVT.

This clone appeared a few times. This chain joins TRBV25-1 and TRBJ2-1, with D perhaps matching TRBD2 (6 bases). Germline CDR1 is MGHDK and CDR2 is SYGVNS. The germline V and J ends were trimmed by 2 bases and 2 bases, with 16 bases remaining between them. This CDR3 has 17 amino acids. This chain's CDR3 is CASSEVSGDVPYNEQFF. CDR3 nucleotides: TGTGCCAGCAGTGAAGTGTCGGGGGACGTACCCTACAATGAGCAGTTCTTC.

This CDR3 is CASSVQRQRYSNQPQHF. CDR3 DNA: TGTGCCAGCAGCGTCCAGAGACAGCGATATAGCAATCAGCCCCAGCATTTT. The rearrangement links TRBV7-2 to TRBJ1-5, with a weak D call TRBD1 (5 bases). This CDR3 comprises 17 residues. CDR1 and CDR2 from the germline V gene are SGHTA and FQGNSA. V lost 5 bases and J 0 bases, leaving 17 bases between the germline ends.

The chain uses TRBV29-1 and TRBJ1-3, with 7 bases fitting TRBD1. The germline V gene encodes CDR1 SQVTM and CDR2 ANQGSEA. This CDR3 region has 14 residues. The V and J ends lost 5 bases and 3 bases, in that order; junction bases with no gene match: 7. The CDR3 reads CSVRYDRDGNTIYF. The CDR3 DNA reads TGCAGCGTTCGATACGACAGGGATGGAAACACCATATATTTT.

V usage is TRBV14 and J usage is TRBJ2-3; D may be TRBD2 (6 bases). V was trimmed by 4 bases and J by 1 base, leaving 15 bases between them. Germline V gene data show CDR1 as SGHDN and CDR2 as FVKESK. This CDR3 is built from 16 residues. In DNA, the CDR3 is TGTGCCAGCAGCCCCCTGGCCGGGAGAGGCACAGATACGCAGTATTTT. It specifies CASSPLAGRGTDTQYF.

The chain joins TRBV10-1 to TRBJ2-1; a weak D match, TRBD2 (5 bases). CDR1 and CDR2 from the germline V gene are WNHNN and SYGVQD (reference sequence). This CDR3 is 12 amino acids long. V lost 0 bases and J 10 bases, leaving 7 bases between the germline ends. CDR3 sequence reads: CASSESRGEQFF. In DNA, the CDR3 is TGCGCCAGCAGTGAGTCTAGAGGGGAGCAGTTCTTC.

The V and J genes are TRBV19 and TRBJ2-3; 10 bases line up with TRBD2. The CDR3 sequence is 17 residues long. The V gene end was trimmed by 3 bases and the J gene end by 0 bases; junction bases not matched to a gene: 6. CDR1 is LNHDA and CDR2 is SQIVND in the germline V gene (reference sequence). CDR3 sequence reads: CASSIGLADTSTDTQYF. The CDR3 region has the DNA TGTGCCAGTAGTATTGGACTAGCGGATACTAGCACAGATACGCAGTATTTT. Based on the CDR3 plus reference TRBV19 and TRBJ2-3, the full variable domain is DGGITQSPKYLFRKEGQNVTLSCEQNLNHDAMYWYRQDPGQGLRLIYYSQIVNDFQKGDIAEGYSVSREKKESFPLTVTSAQKNPTAFYLCASSIGLADTSTDTQYFGPGTRLTVL.

The genes are TRBV7-8 and TRBJ1-4; D is possibly TRBD1 (5 bases). Trimming stripped 5 bases from V and 7 bases from J, with 8 bases between. Germline V gene lookup returns CDR1 SGHVS and CDR2 FQNEAQ. The CDR3 spans 12 residues. CDR3 nucleotide sequence: TGTGCCAGCAGCAGGGGCGGTGAAAAACTGTTTTTT. It yields the protein CASSRGGEKLFF. Filled out from reference TRBV7-8 and TRBJ1-4, the complete variable domain reads GAGVSQSPRYKVAKRGQDVALRCDPISGHVSLFWYQQALGQGPEFLTYFQNEAQLDKSGLPSDRFFAERPEGSVSTLKIQRTQQEDSAVYLCASSRGGEKLFFGSGTQLSVL.

In nucleotides, the CDR3 is TGTGCCAGCAGCCCGATCCTTGACAGGGTAGATGAAAAACTGTTTTTT. The encoded protein is CASSPILDRVDEKLFF. The chain couples TRBV4-2 to TRBJ1-4; 7 nucleotides line up with TRBD1. The V gene's germline CDR1 is LGHNA and CDR2 YNFKEQ. The length of the CDR3 is 16 residues. The junction had 11 bases not matched to a gene; V was cut back by 4 bases and J by 6 bases.

The CDR3 bases are TGCGCCAGCAGCGATGGACAGGGGAACACTGAAGCTTTCTTT. It yields the protein CASSDGQGNTEAFF. V gene TRBV5-1 combines with J gene TRBJ1-1; 8 bases are shared with TRBD1. V shed 4 bases, J shed 1 base, and the junction held 3 bases outside the gene matches. Germline V gene lookup returns CDR1 SGHRS and CDR2 YFSETQ. The CDR3 has 14 amino acids. The whole variable domain, filled in from reference TRBV5-1 and TRBJ1-1, reads KAGVTQTPRYLIKTRGQQVTLSCSPISGHRSVSWYQQTPGQGLQFLFEYFSETQRNKGNFPGRFSGRQFSNSRSEMNVSTLELGDSALYLCASSDGQGNTEAFFGQGTRLTVV.

V usage is TRBV7-8 and J usage is TRBJ2-7; 7 nucleotides agree with TRBD2. Looked up from germline, CDR1 is SGHVS and CDR2 is FQNEAQ. CDR3 size: 14 residues. After removal of 5 bases from V and 0 bases from J, the junction contained 4 bases not matched to a gene. The DNA for the CDR3 is TGTGCCAGCAGCATTGCTAGCGGCTCCTACGAGCAGTACTTC. Residues: CASSIASGSYEQYF. The full variable domain, its missing parts supplied by reference TRBV7-8 and TRBJ2-7, is GAGVSQSPRYKVAKRGQDVALRCDPISGHVSLFWYQQALGQGPEFLTYFQNEAQLDKSGLPSDRFFAERPEGSVSTLKIQRTQQEDSAVYLCASSIASGSYEQYFGPGTRLTVT.

This rearrangement joins TRBV9 to TRBJ2-3; tentative D call: TRBD1 (6 bases). From germline, CDR1 is SGDLS and CDR2 YYNGEE. This CDR3 region has 18 residues. Trimming left V 3 bases short and J 4 bases short, with 24 bases between. The CDR3 is CASSDPTGHRGVPDTQYF. DNA of the CDR3: TGTGCCAGCAGCGATCCCACAGGGCATAGGGGAGTCCCAGATACGCAGTATTTT. The variable domain in full, with the rest retrieved from reference TRBV9 and TRBJ2-3, is DSGVTQTPKHLITATGQRVTLRCSPRSGDLSVYWYQQSLDQGLQFLIQYYNGEERAKGNILERFSAQQFPDLHSELNLSSLELGDSALYFCASSDPTGHRGVPDTQYFGPGTRLTVL.

The chain links TRBV7-8 to TRBJ1-4; 10 nucleotides line up with TRBD1. The germline gives CDR1 SGHVS, CDR2 FQNEAQ. After removal of 0 bases from V and 5 bases from J, the junction contained 3 bases not matched to a gene. The CDR3 covers 16 residues. The CDR3 nucleotides read TGTGCCAGCAGCTTAGCCTGGACAGGGGGGAATGAAAAACTGTTTTTT. This encodes CASSLAWTGGNEKLFF.

This clone was observed a handful of times. The chain uses TRBV5-6 and TRBJ2-2; D not certain. This CDR3 contains 15 residues. Trimming left V 0 bases short and J 4 bases short, with 10 bases between. Per the germline V gene, CDR1 is SGHDT and CDR2 is YYEEEE. As DNA, the CDR3 is TGTGCCAGCAGCTTGGTTGGCACCCTCACCGGGGAGCTGTTTTTT. It is translated as CASSLVGTLTGELFF. Complete variable domain (other parts from reference TRBV5-6 and TRBJ2-2): DAGVTQSPTHLIKTRGQQVTLRCSPKSGHDTVSWYQQALGQGPQFIFQYYEEEERQRGNFPDRFSGHQFPNYSSELNVNALLLGDSALYLCASSLVGTLTGELFFGEGSRLTVL.